A single sample gave rise to the 13 T cell receptor beta chains below, sequenced in a study of T cell repertoires in cytomegalovirus infection (dated by TCRdb to between 2018 and 2020). The antigens for these receptors are not known. Per the publication, the treatment or condition label means: in vitro stimulation with specific CMV peptide epitopes to enrich CMV-specific T cells. Sequencer: Illumina HiSeq 1500. The public reads were reanalyzed by TCRdb: fastp trimming at Q25, MiXCR alignment, in-frame beta chains only. Each CDR3 protein appears once, grouped with its most common genes and DNA. The sample records hundreds of thousands of distinct CDR3 sequences, approximately 32% of which are singletons. 13% of the sample is taken by the ten largest. The sample here was cultured CD8+ T cells from PBMCs, taken from culture after CMV antigen stimulation. These receptors all come from a human donor in good health (CMV status not recorded). Some clones in this sample may be carry-over from other donors' samples.

As regards this clonotype: One junction end does not reproduce the germline sequence, and a read error may be involved. This chain joins TRBV7-2 and TRBJ2-2; the D is unclear. CDR3 length: 14 residues. Germline V gene sequence: CDR1 SGHTA, CDR2 FQGNSA. CDR3 DNA: TGTGTCAGCAGCTTAACCAAGAACACCGGGGAGCTGTTTTTT. The encoded protein is CVSSLTKNTGELFF.

This clonotype was counted at least ten times. Written as DNA, the CDR3 is TGTGCCAGCAGTTTAGAAAAGGGCGGCACTGAAGCTTTCTTT. It translates to CASSLEKGGTEAFF. The chain recombines TRBV12-3 or TRBV12-4 with TRBJ1-1; the D is unclear. This CDR3 has 14 amino acids. V was cut by 1 base and J by 4 bases, with 10 bases left in between.

The chain recombines TRBV7-9 with TRBJ1-1; 9 bases are shared with TRBD1. The germline gives CDR1 SEHNR, CDR2 FQNEAQ (reference sequence). This CDR3 has 15 amino acids. Trimming cost V 1 base and J 1 base; bases outside gene matches: 1. The CDR3 sequence is CASSLEDRGNTEAFF. The CDR3 nucleotides read TGTGCCAGCAGCTTAGAGGACAGGGGGAACACTGAAGCTTTCTTT.

This clonotype was picked up many times. CDR3 region: CASSSPGTESTDTQYF. The DNA of the CDR3 is TGTGCCAGCAGTAGCCCCGGGACAGAGAGCACAGATACGCAGTATTTT. V and J are TRBV28 and TRBJ2-3; TRBD1 aligns across 7 bases. Germline CDR1 reads MDHEN; CDR2 reads SYDVKM. V shed 5 bases and J 0 bases; nucleotides not matched to a gene: 8. The length of the CDR3 is 16 residues.

Only a few counts were recorded for this clonotype. This chain links TRBV20-1 with TRBJ1-5; D might be TRBD1 (6 bases). The length of the CDR3 is 14 residues. Germline-derived CDR1 and CDR2 are DFQATT and SNEGSKA (reference sequence). Trimming shortened V by 2 bases and J by 1 base, and 9 bases separated the two germline ends. CDR3 nucleotide sequence: TGCAGTGCTAGATCGGGGGCAAGCAATCAGCCCCAGCATTTT. Residues: CSARSGASNQPQHF.

This clonotype was recorded a few times. The chain uses TRBV6-5 and TRBJ2-1, with D perhaps matching TRBD2 (6 bases). CDR1 and CDR2 (germline): MNHEY, SVGAGI. The germline V and J ends were trimmed by 6 bases and 0 bases, with 15 bases remaining between them. This CDR3 spans 16 amino acids. CDR3 sequence (DNA): TGTGCCAGCAGCCCCCTGGAGGGGAACTCCTACAATGAGCAGTTCTTC. Amino acid sequence: CASSPLEGNSYNEQFF.

This clonotype was seen only a few times. This chain joins TRBV7-9 and TRBJ2-7; no clear D. Trimming removed 4 bases at V and 0 bases at J, with 10 bases between. The CDR3 sequence is 14 residues long. The V gene's germline CDR1 is SEHNR and CDR2 FQNEAQ (reference sequence). The CDR3 DNA follows: TGTGCCAGCAGCTCAAAATTTAGCTCCTACGAGCAGTACTTC. Residues: CASSSKFSSYEQYF.

The chain recombines TRBV6-1 with TRBJ2-5; D is possibly TRBD1 or TRBD2 (5 bases each). Germline V gene data show CDR1 as MNHNS and CDR2 as SASEGT. V was clipped by 3 bases and J by 1 base, with 9 bases between them. CDR3 length: 14 amino acids. The CDR3 sequence: CASSDRDGQETQYF. As DNA, the CDR3 is TGTGCCAGCAGTGACCGGGACGGCCAAGAGACCCAGTACTTC.

The genes are TRBV7-4 and TRBJ2-2, with D perhaps assigned TRBD1 or TRBD2 (6 bases each). Germline V gene lookup returns CDR1 SGHVT and CDR2 SQSDAQ. Trimming pared 7 bases from V and 5 bases from J, leaving 23 bases between. CDR3 length: 17 residues. CDR3 loop: CASTLRGGRGRTGELFF. The CDR3 coding sequence is TGTGCCAGCACCCTAAGAGGGGGACGGGGGAGAACCGGGGAGCTGTTTTTT.

The sample holds a few counts of this clonotype. DNA of the CDR3: TGTGCCAGCAGCAGACAGGATTACGCCGATTCCGGGGAGCTGTTTTTT. Amino acids: CASSRQDYADSGELFF. The chain has TRBV5-4 and TRBJ2-2; maybe TRBD1 (6 bases). The germline CDR1 and CDR2 sequences are SGHNT and YYREEE (reference sequence). V lost 4 bases, J lost 6 bases, and 19 bases lay in between. The CDR3 totals 16 residues.

This chain joins TRBV11-2 and TRBJ2-7; 10 bases are shared with TRBD2. V shed 1 base and J 1 base; nucleotides not matched to a gene: 4. The germline V gene has CDR1 SGHAT and CDR2 FQNNGV. CDR3 length: 16 residues. The DNA for the CDR3 is TGTGCCAGCAGCTTAGCTGCTAGCGGGGGATCCTACGAGCAGTACGTC. It is translated as CASSLAASGGSYEQYV.

The chain is built from TRBV5-5 and TRBJ2-1, with D possibly matching TRBD2 (6 bases). V lost 3 bases to trimming and J lost 0 bases, with 13 bases between them. Germline CDR1 SGHKS, CDR2 YYEKEE (reference sequence). This CDR3 region has 16 residues. CDR3 in amino acids: CASSWDAGSSYNEQFF. The CDR3 region has the DNA TGTGCCAGCAGCTGGGATGCGGGGAGCTCCTACAATGAGCAGTTCTTC.

The chain is built from TRBV7-6 and TRBJ2-2, with 8 nucleotides matching TRBD1. Germline-derived CDR1 and CDR2 are SGHVS and FNYEAQ. Trimming removed 2 bases from V and 1 base from J; junction bases left unmatched: 6. The CDR3 loop spans 17 amino acids. The CDR3 nucleotides are TGTGCCAGCAGCTTACGGTCGGGACAGGTGAACACCGGGGAGCTGTTTTTT. Protein: CASSLRSGQVNTGELFF.